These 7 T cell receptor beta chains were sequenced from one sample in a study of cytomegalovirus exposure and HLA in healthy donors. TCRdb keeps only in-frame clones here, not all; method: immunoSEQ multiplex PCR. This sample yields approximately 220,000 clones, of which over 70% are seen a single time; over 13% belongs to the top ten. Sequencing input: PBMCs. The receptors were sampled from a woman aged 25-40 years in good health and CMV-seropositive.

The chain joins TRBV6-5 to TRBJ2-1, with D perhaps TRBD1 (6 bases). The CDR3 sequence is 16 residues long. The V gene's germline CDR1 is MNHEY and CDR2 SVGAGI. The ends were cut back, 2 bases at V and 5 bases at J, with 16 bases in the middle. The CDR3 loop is CASSYRRQVRDNEQFF. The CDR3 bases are TGTGCCAGCAGTTACCGTCGACAGGTCAGGGACAATGAGCAGTTCTTC.

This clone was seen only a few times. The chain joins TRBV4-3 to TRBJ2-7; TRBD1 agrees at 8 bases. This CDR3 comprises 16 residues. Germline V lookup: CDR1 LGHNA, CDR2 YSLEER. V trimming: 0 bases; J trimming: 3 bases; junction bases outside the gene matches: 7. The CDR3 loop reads CASSQEPTGGSYEQYF. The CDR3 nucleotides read TGCGCCAGCAGCCAAGAACCCACAGGGGGAAGCTACGAGCAGTACTTC.

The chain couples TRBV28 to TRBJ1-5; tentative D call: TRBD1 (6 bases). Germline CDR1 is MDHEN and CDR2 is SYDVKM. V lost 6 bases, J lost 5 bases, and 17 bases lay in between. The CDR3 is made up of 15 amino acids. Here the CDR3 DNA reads TGTGCCAGCAGCTATCTTAGGACAGTCTATCAGCCCCAGCATTTT. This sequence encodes CASSYLRTVYQPQHF.

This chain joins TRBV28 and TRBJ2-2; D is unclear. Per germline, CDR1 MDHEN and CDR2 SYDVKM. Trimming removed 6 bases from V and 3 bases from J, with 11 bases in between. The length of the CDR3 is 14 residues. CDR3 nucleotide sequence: TGTGCCAGCAGCCCGCCTCGGGACACCGGGGAGCTGTTTTTT. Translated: CASSPPRDTGELFF.

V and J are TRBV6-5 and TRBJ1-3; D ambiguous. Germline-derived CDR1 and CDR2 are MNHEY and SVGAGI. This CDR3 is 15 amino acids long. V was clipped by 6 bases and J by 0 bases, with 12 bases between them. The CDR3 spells CASSSFPGSGNTIYF. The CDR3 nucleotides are TGTGCCAGCAGCTCCTTTCCGGGCTCTGGAAACACCATATATTTT.

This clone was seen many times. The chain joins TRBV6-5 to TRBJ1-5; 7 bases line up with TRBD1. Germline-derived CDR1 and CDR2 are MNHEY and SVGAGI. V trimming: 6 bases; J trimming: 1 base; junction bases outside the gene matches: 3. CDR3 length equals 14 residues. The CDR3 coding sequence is TGTGCCAGCAGAAAGACAGGGAGCAATCAGCCCCAGCATTTT. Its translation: CASRKTGSNQPQHF.

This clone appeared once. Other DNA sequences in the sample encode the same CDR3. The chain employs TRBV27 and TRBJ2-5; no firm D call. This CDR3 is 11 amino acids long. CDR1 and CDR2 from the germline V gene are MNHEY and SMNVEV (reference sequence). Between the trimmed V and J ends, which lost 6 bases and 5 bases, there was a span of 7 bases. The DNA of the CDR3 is TGTGCCAGCAGCCGTGGTGAGACCCAGTACTTC. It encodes CASSRGETQYF.